This T cell receptor (beta chain) was sequenced in a study of spatial heterogeneity in lung cancer. The CDR3 runs to 13 residues. From germline, CDR1 is ENHRY and CDR2 SYGVKD. V was clipped by 10 bases and J by 4 bases; unmatched bases: 9. Time point indicated: blood at routine non-recurrence follow-up after resection. Each molecule of TCR cDNA was tagged with one unique molecular identifier. Using its own MiXCR run on the 5' RACE reads, TCRdb lists one record per CDR3 protein. Of 110,000 or so distinct CDR3 sequences listed, 9.5% to 14% are singletons. This clonotype was recorded a few times. The V gene is TRBV10-3, the J gene TRBJ1-2; TRBD1 agrees at 7 bases. The source of this sequence is a female donor with early-stage non-small cell lung cancer. The sample was PBMCs, taken at follow-up. The CDR3 sequence is CASIDRESYGYTF. The CDR3 DNA reads as TGTGCCAGCATAGACAGGGAAAGCTATGGCTACACCTTC.